The clone carrying this TCR beta chain was seen a handful of times. V shed 0 bases and J 3 bases; nucleotides not matched to a gene: 6. This CDR3 has 17 residues. The germline gives CDR1 MDHEN, CDR2 SYDVKM. These data are taken from a study of tumor T cells in aggressive B-cell lymphoma. Libraries were prepared by immunoSEQ multiplex PCR; TCRdb keeps only in-frame clonotypes and omits some of them. The sample yields fewer than 6,000 clones, roughly nine tenths seen once. The source material was tumor tissue. This clonotype was sampled from an adult with diffuse large B cell lymphoma. The chain carries TRBV28 and TRBJ2-1; 9 nucleotides agree with TRBD2. The CDR3 loop reads CASSLWGGGAGYNEQFF. Here the CDR3 DNA reads TGTGCCAGCAGTTTATGGGGCGGGGGGGCTGGCTACAATGAGCAGTTCTTC.